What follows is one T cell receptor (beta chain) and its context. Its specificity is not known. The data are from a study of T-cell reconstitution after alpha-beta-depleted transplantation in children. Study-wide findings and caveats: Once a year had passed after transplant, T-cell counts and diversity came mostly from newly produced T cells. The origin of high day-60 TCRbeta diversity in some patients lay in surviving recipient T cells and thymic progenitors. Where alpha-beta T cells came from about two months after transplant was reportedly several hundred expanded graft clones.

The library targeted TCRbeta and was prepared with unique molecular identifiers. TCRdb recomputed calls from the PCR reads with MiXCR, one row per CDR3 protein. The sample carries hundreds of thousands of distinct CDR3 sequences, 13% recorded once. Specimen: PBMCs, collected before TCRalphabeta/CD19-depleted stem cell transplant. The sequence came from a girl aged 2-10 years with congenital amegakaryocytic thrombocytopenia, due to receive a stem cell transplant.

The CDR3 nucleotides are TGTGCCAGCAGCTCCGGGACCGTAGGAGGGGAGCAGTACTTC. This translates into CASSSGTVGGEQYF. The chain couples TRBV7-8 to TRBJ2-7, with D maybe TRBD2 (6 bases). The CDR3 totals 14 residues. Trimming stripped 4 bases from V and 7 bases from J, with 17 bases between. Germline CDR1 is SGHVS and CDR2 is FQNEAQ.